The sequence of this T cell receptor beta chain was determined in a study of blood T cell repertoires in COVID-19. Study as a whole: The United States, Italy and Spain provided the acute and convalescent COVID-19 samples. T cells, B-cell-depleted T cells, or PBMCs supplied cDNA or gDNA.

There are a few counts of this clone. Source study methods: Nucleated cell counts were estimated from reference gene primer amplification. Only in-frame clones appear in the TCRdb table, and some are missing; sequencing was by immunoSEQ multiplex PCR. D and trimming come from the DNA, and the V and J calls and clone size come from that table. The profile shows 95,000 to 150,000 clones, about 87% of them singletons. Germline CDR1 MNHEY, CDR2 SMNVEV (reference sequence). This CDR3 has 13 amino acids. V gave up 0 bases and J gave up 7 bases, with 9 bases separating them. The gene calls are TRBV27 and TRBJ1-2; D is ambiguous. The clonotype originates from a woman aged 45-65 years with acute or convalescent COVID-19. The sequencing input was peripheral blood. This CDR3 reads CASSLSTVGGYTF. In DNA, the CDR3 is TGTGCCAGCAGTTTATCGACTGTAGGTGGCTACACCTTC.